One sample yielded the 28 T cell receptor beta chains listed below, sequenced in a study of blood T cell repertoires in COVID-19. Method: immunoSEQ multiplex PCR; TCRdb's copy keeps in-frame clones and lacks some. The profile covers fewer than 150,000 clones, with under 85% appearing a single time and 8% to 10% taken by the ten largest. Sequenced material: peripheral blood. The receptors come from a woman over 75 in a cohort sampled during active or convalescent COVID-19.

As regards this clone: The same CDR3 is also encoded by other DNA sequences in this sample. V is TRBV5-1 and J is TRBJ1-6; TRBD1 aligns across 8 bases. This CDR3 is built from 16 residues. CDR1 and CDR2 (germline): SGHRS, YFSETQ. Trimming took 0 bases from V and 7 from J; bases not matched to a gene: 6. The CDR3 reads CASSLAPTGENSPLHF. CDR3 coding DNA: TGCGCCAGCAGCTTGGCACCGACAGGGGAAAATTCACCCCTCCACTTT.

This clone was seen a single time. The genes are TRBV5-1 and TRBJ2-5, with 8 bases that match TRBD1. Germline CDR1 SGHRS, CDR2 YFSETQ. V lost 4 bases, J lost 1 base, and 6 bases stayed unmatched. This CDR3 comprises 15 residues. The CDR3 DNA follows: TGCGCCAGCAGCCCTCTGACAGGGGCCCAAGAGACCCAGTACTTC. Amino acids: CASSPLTGAQETQYF.

The rearrangement uses TRBV7-7 and TRBJ2-5, with D tentatively TRBD2 (6 bases). Trimming left V 3 bases short and J 7 bases short, with 18 bases between. Germline CDR1 and CDR2: SSHAT and FNYEAQ (reference sequence). The CDR3 extends over 15 amino acids. CDR3 protein: CASSLSAGNEGTQYF. The CDR3, as DNA: TGTGCCAGCAGCTTGTCGGCGGGGAACGAAGGGACCCAGTACTTC.

Turning to this clone: The junction differs from germline at one of its ends, possibly a read error. The chain combines TRBV7-9 with TRBJ1-3, with D tentatively TRBD1 (5 bases). This CDR3 spans 12 amino acids. Germline-derived CDR1 and CDR2 are SEHNR and FQNEAQ (reference sequence). CDR3 region: CASSLALGPFHF. In nucleotides, the CDR3 is TGTGCCAGCAGCTTAGCTTTGGGGCCCTTCCATTTT.

The J gene is TRBJ2-1, the V gene TRBV4-2; 9 bases align to TRBD2. V lost 0 bases, J lost 2 bases, and 5 bases stayed unmatched. Per the germline V gene, CDR1 is LGHNA and CDR2 is YNFKEQ. This CDR3 is 17 amino acids long. Here the CDR3 reads CASSQDLASGAYNEQFF. DNA for the CDR3: TGTGCCAGCAGCCAAGATCTCGCTAGCGGGGCCTACAATGAGCAGTTCTTC.

This clone was seen a single time. V gene TRBV3-1 (or the pseudogene TRBV3-2) combines with J gene TRBJ2-3, with TRBD2 matching over 13 bases. V shed 5 bases and J 0 bases; nucleotides not matched to a gene: 2. The germline CDR1 and CDR2 sequences are LGHDT and YNNKEL (reference sequence). The CDR3 covers 16 residues. For the CDR3, the DNA is TGTGCCAGCAGCGGGACTAGCGGGGCCAGCACAGATACGCAGTATTTT. Its protein product is CASSGTSGASTDTQYF.

The genes are TRBV5-1 and TRBJ2-4; D perhaps matches TRBD1 (5 bases). The CDR3 contains 15 residues. The V gene's germline CDR1 is SGHRS and CDR2 YFSETQ. Trimming removed 0 bases at V and 2 bases at J, with 9 bases between. CDR3 coding DNA: TGCGCCAGCAGCTTGGGACAGATTTCCAAAAACATTCAGTACTTC. Its translation: CASSLGQISKNIQYF. Full variable domain (rest looked up from reference TRBV5-1 and TRBJ2-4): KAGVTQTPRYLIKTRGQQVTLSCSPISGHRSVSWYQQTPGQGLQFLFEYFSETQRNKGNFPGRFSGRQFSNSRSEMNVSTLELGDSALYLCASSLGQISKNIQYFGAGTRLSVL.

The chain carries TRBV29-1 and TRBJ1-1; D is unresolved. The CDR3 is 10 residues long. Germline V lookup: CDR1 SQVTM, CDR2 ANQGSEA. V was shortened by 3 bases and J by 11 bases, with 10 bases between the two germline ends. The CDR3 protein is CSVDEAKAFF. CDR3 DNA: TGCAGCGTTGACGAGGCAAAGGCTTTCTTT.

The chain uses TRBV19 and TRBJ1-3; D remains ambiguous. This CDR3 is built from 12 residues. Germline V gives CDR1 LNHDA, CDR2 SQIVND (reference sequence). The V end was cut by 2 bases, the J end by 12 bases, with 11 bases between. Here the CDR3 reads CASSIMGSGIYF. CDR3 sequence (DNA): TGTGCCAGTAGTATAATGGGGAGTGGCATATATTTT.

This clone was detected ten times or more. The chain couples TRBV24-1 to TRBJ2-1; 9 bases match TRBD1. CDR3 length equals 15 residues. Germline CDR1 is KGHDR and CDR2 is SFDVKD. The V segment lost 4 bases and the J segment 3 bases; nucleotides outside the gene matches: 3. The CDR3 coding sequence is TGTGCCACCAGTGAGTACAGGGGGCTCTACAATGAGCAGTTCTTC. It codes for CATSEYRGLYNEQFF.

V gene TRBV6-6 combines with J gene TRBJ1-1, with D possibly being TRBD1 (6 bases). The CDR3 has 15 amino acids. V was pared by 11 bases and J by 0 bases, with 19 bases between. Germline loops: CDR1 MNHNY, CDR2 SVGAGI (reference sequence). The CDR3 DNA reads TGTGCCGGAAAGAATGGGGACACTGTGAACACTGAAGCTTTCTTT. Its translation: CAGKNGDTVNTEAFF.

This clone was observed a few times. V and J are TRBV29-1 and TRBJ1-1, with TRBD1 as a possible D gene (6 bases). The germline V gene encodes CDR1 SQVTM and CDR2 ANQGSEA. The CDR3 loop spans 14 amino acids. V lost 4 bases and J 4 bases, leaving 16 bases between the germline ends. CDR3 bases: TGCAGCGTTGTCCTGGGGGCTGTTGGCACTGAAGCTTTCTTT. Protein: CSVVLGAVGTEAFF.

The genes are TRBV18 and TRBJ1-5; TRBD1 aligns across 12 bases. V was pared by 2 bases and J by 11 bases, with 10 bases of the junction left unmatched. This CDR3 has 16 residues. Looked up from germline, CDR1 is KGHSH and CDR2 is LQKENI. The CDR3 nucleotides read TGTGCCAGCTCACCAAAGGGACAGGGGGCGATTCCAGCCCAGCATTTT. Residues: CASSPKGQGAIPAQHF.

This chain uses TRBV6-6 with TRBJ2-3; 8 bases line up with TRBD2. There are 16 residues in the CDR3. Germline CDR1 and CDR2: MNHNY and SVGAGI (reference sequence). The V gene end was trimmed by 7 bases and the J gene end by 2 bases; junction bases not matched to a gene: 11. CDR3 nucleotide sequence: TGTGCCAGCAATCTTGCCGGGACTAGAGCCACAGATACGCAGTATTTT. This codes for CASNLAGTRATDTQYF.

The chain uses TRBV19 and TRBJ2-4, with 7 bases matching TRBD1. The CDR3 totals 13 residues. Germline lookup yields CDR1 LNHDA and CDR2 SQIVND (reference sequence). With 3 bases clipped from V and 15 bases from J, the junction kept 11 bases outside the gene matches. DNA of the CDR3: TGTGCCAGTAGTATCTCTGGACAGGCAGGAGGGTACTTC. As protein: CASSISGQAGGYF.

This sequence joins TRBV27 and TRBJ1-5; 10 bases agree with TRBD1. The CDR3 extends over 17 amino acids. CDR1 MNHEY and CDR2 SMNVEV come from the germline V gene (reference sequence). The junction had 10 bases not matched to a gene; V was cut back by 5 bases and J by 3 bases. The CDR3 here is CASSPRDRGKINQPQHF. The CDR3 nucleotides read TGTGCCAGCAGTCCCCGGGACAGGGGCAAGATCAATCAGCCCCAGCATTTT.

The rearrangement joins TRBV19 to TRBJ2-7, with D possibly matching TRBD1 (6 bases). The germline CDR1 and CDR2 sequences are LNHDA and SQIVND (reference sequence). This CDR3 has 14 residues. The ends were cut back, 4 bases at V and 3 bases at J, with 13 bases in the middle. CDR3 sequence (DNA): TGTGCCAGTAGTAACTATGGACAGCACTACGAGCAGTACTTC. Its protein product is CASSNYGQHYEQYF.

The chain is built from TRBV7-3 and TRBJ2-7; D may be TRBD2 (5 bases). Between the trimmed V and J ends, which lost 2 bases and 3 bases, there was a span of 11 bases. The germline V gene has CDR1 SGHTA and CDR2 FQGTGA. This CDR3 region has 14 residues. The DNA of the CDR3 is TGTGCCAGCAGCTTAGAGGCAGGAGGCTACGAGCAGTACTTC. Its protein product is CASSLEAGGYEQYF.

The chain links TRBV7-2 to TRBJ2-3; D is undetermined. This CDR3 region has 11 residues. Trimming removed 5 bases from V and 3 bases from J, with 3 bases in between. Germline loops: CDR1 SGHTA, CDR2 FQGNSA. CDR3 region: CASSLTDTQYF. DNA of the CDR3: TGTGCCAGCAGCCTGACAGATACGCAGTATTTT. Full variable domain (outside the CDR3, taken from reference TRBV7-2 and TRBJ2-3): GAGVSQSPSNKVTEKGKDVELRCDPISGHTALYWYRQSLGQGLEFLIYFQGNSAPDKSGLPSDRFSAERTGGSVSTLTIQRTQQEDSAVYLCASSLTDTQYFGPGTRLTVL.

The chain uses TRBV7-3 and TRBJ2-1, with TRBD1 matching 7 bases. Germline lookup yields CDR1 SGHTA and CDR2 FQGTGA. Trimming took 5 bases from V and 7 from J; bases not matched to a gene: 8. The CDR3 runs to 14 residues. CDR3 protein: CASSQRQGSNEQFF. DNA for the CDR3: TGTGCCAGCAGCCAACGACAGGGAAGTAATGAGCAGTTCTTC.

The rearrangement links TRBV20-1 to TRBJ2-7, with a tentative D call TRBD2 (5 bases). This CDR3 region has 12 residues. Germline CDR1 reads DFQATT; CDR2 reads SNEGSKA (reference sequence). The V gene lost 3 bases and the J gene lost 5 bases, with 11 bases spanning the gap. CDR3 sequence: CSASPGLNEQYF. Written as DNA, the CDR3 is TGCAGTGCTAGTCCAGGACTGAACGAGCAGTACTTC.

The J gene is TRBJ1-3, the V gene TRBV27, with D unclear. V was cut by 6 bases and J by 0 bases, with 12 bases left in between. This CDR3 spans 15 amino acids. Germline values: CDR1 MNHEY, CDR2 SMNVEV (reference sequence). In DNA, the CDR3 is TGTGCCAGCAGCCCGGAGGGTTTCTCTGGAAACACCATATATTTT. Protein: CASSPEGFSGNTIYF.

This clone appeared a few times. J is TRBJ2-3 and V is TRBV5-1, with unresolved D. CDR1 is SGHRS, CDR2 YFSETQ, per germline. V lost 4 bases, J lost 5 bases, and 8 bases lay in between. The CDR3 consists of 12 residues. The CDR3 bases are TGCGCCAGCAGCGGCTCCCTAGATACGCAGTATTTT. It is translated as CASSGSLDTQYF.

The sample holds one count of this clone. This chain joins TRBV10-3 and TRBJ1-1; D remains unclear. Trimming removed 3 bases at V and 0 bases at J, with 14 bases between. The CDR3 is 16 residues long. Germline V gives CDR1 ENHRY, CDR2 SYGVKD. As DNA, the CDR3 is TGTGCCATCAGTGACTCGTATGGCAGAATGAACACTGAAGCTTTCTTT. Protein: CAISDSYGRMNTEAFF.

The rearrangement links TRBV6-5 to TRBJ1-4; D remains unclear. The CDR3 spans 15 residues. The V and J ends lost 5 bases and 0 bases respectively, with 10 bases between them. Germline CDR1 MNHEY, CDR2 SVGAGI. DNA for the CDR3: TGTGCCAGCAGTCAGGATCGAGCAACTAATGAAAAACTGTTTTTT. Translation gives CASSQDRATNEKLFF.

In the case of this clone: An end of the junction differs from the germline gene, which may be a read error. The sample has other DNA sequences that encode this CDR3 too. CDR3 amino acids: CASSGQGALANYGYTF. CDR3 bases: TGTGCCAGTAGCGGACAGGGGGCCCTAGCTAACTATGGCTACACCTTC. The chain links TRBV9 to TRBJ1-2; 11 bases are a match to TRBD1. Germline V gene sequence: CDR1 SGDLS, CDR2 YYNGEE. CDR3 length: 16 residues.

The rearrangement uses TRBV6-5 and TRBJ1-5; TRBD1 aligns across 9 bases. The CDR3 covers 15 residues. Germline CDR1 reads MNHEY; CDR2 reads SVGAGI. V shed 6 bases, J shed 2 bases, and the junction held 5 bases outside the gene matches. Here the CDR3 DNA reads TGTGCCAGCAGCATAGACAGGGGGGGCAATCAGCCCCAGCATTTT. Its translation is CASSIDRGGNQPQHF.

The chain is built from TRBV7-3 and TRBJ2-7; TRBD1 aligns across 8 bases. In germline, CDR1 is SGHTA, CDR2 FQGTGA. The CDR3 length is 15 residues. The V segment lost 5 bases and the J segment 3 bases; nucleotides outside the gene matches: 9. This CDR3 is CASSPVRDRHYEQYF. The CDR3 DNA follows: TGTGCCAGCAGCCCCGTTAGGGACAGGCACTACGAGCAGTACTTC. Based on the CDR3 plus reference TRBV7-3 and TRBJ2-7, the full variable domain is GAGVSQTPSNKVTEKGKYVELRCDPISGHTALYWYRQSLGQGPEFLIYFQGTGAADDSGLPNDRFFAVRPEGSVSTLKIQRTERGDSAVYLCASSPVRDRHYEQYFGPGTRLTVT.